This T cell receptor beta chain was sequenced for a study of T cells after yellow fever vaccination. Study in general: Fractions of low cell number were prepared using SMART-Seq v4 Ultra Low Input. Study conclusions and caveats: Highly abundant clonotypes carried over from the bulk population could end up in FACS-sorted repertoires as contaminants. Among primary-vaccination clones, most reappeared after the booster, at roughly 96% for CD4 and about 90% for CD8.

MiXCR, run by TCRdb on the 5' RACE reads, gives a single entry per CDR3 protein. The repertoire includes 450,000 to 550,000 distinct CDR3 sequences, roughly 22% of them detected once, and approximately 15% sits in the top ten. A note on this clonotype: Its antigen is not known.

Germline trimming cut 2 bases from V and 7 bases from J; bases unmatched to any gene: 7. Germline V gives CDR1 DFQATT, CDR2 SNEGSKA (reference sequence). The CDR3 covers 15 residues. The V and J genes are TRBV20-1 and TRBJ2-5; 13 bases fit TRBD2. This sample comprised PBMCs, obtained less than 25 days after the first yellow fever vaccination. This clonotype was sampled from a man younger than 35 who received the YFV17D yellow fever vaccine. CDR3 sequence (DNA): TGCAGTGCTAGAATACTAGCGGGGGGGCCTGGGACCCAGTACTTC. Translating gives CSARILAGGPGTQYF.